The 16 T cell receptor beta chains below were found in one sample sequenced in a study of T cell responses to AZD1222 COVID-19 vaccine. TCRdb's table, derived via immunoSEQ multiplex PCR, lists solely in-frame clones and lacks some. The sample consists of roughly 86,000 clones, about 85% of them appearing once. Here the sequenced sample was peripheral blood, taken 28 days after the second AZD1222 dose. The source of these receptors is an adult who received the AZD1222 COVID-19 vaccine.

The chain carries TRBV24-1 and TRBJ1-5; 10 bases align to TRBD1. V dropped 7 bases and J dropped 11; count of bases not matched to a gene: 7. CDR1 KGHDR and CDR2 SFDVKD come from the germline V gene. The CDR3 spans 13 residues. In DNA form, the CDR3 reads TGTGCCACCAGCACCCCGGGACAGGGGACCCAGCATTTT. Its protein is CATSTPGQGTQHF.

This chain links TRBV19 with TRBJ2-7; the match to TRBD1 covers 11 bases. The germline V gene encodes CDR1 LNHDA and CDR2 SQIVND (reference sequence). The ends lost 3 bases at V and 3 bases at J; junction bases unmatched: 4. This CDR3 is built from 15 residues. In nucleotides, the CDR3 is TGTGCCAGTAGTATGACCGGGACAGGGGGCTACGAGCAGTACTTC. This sequence encodes CASSMTGTGGYEQYF.

The J gene is TRBJ1-2, the V gene TRBV6-2 or TRBV6-3, with 11 positions matching TRBD1. The CDR3 sequence is 15 residues long. CDR1 and CDR2 from the germline V gene are MNHEY and SVGEGT. With 5 bases clipped from V and 4 bases from J, the junction kept 6 bases outside the gene matches. CDR3 amino acids: CASSLRTGGIYGYTF. In DNA form, the CDR3 reads TGTGCCAGCAGTCTCAGGACAGGGGGCATCTATGGCTACACCTTC.

The genes are TRBV7-2 and TRBJ2-1; D possibly uses TRBD1 or TRBD2 (6 bases each). The CDR3 has 16 residues. V was trimmed by 4 bases and J by 4 bases, leaving 17 bases between them. Germline lookup yields CDR1 SGHTA and CDR2 FQGNSA. The CDR3 loop reads CASSSRRGTVYNEQFF. DNA for the CDR3: TGTGCCAGCAGCTCTAGGAGGGGGACTGTTTACAATGAGCAGTTCTTC.

In its sample, this clone was seen once. This sequence joins TRBV4-1 and TRBJ1-5; 7 bases map to TRBD1. Looked up from germline, CDR1 is MGHRA and CDR2 is YSYEKL. The CDR3 length is 15 residues. V trimming: 3 bases; J trimming: 9 bases; junction bases outside the gene matches: 11. In nucleotides, the CDR3 is TGCGCCAGCAGCCACCCTTGGGAGGGGGCTATGCCCCAGCATTTT. Its protein product is CASSHPWEGAMPQHF.

The chain links TRBV5-1 to TRBJ2-6, with D possibly TRBD2 on 6 matching bases. This CDR3 region has 17 residues. Germline V gene sequence: CDR1 SGHRS, CDR2 YFSETQ. The V end lost 0 bases, the J end lost 0 bases, and 10 bases lay between the germline ends. The CDR3 here is CASSLARGSSGANVLTF. DNA of the CDR3: TGCGCCAGCAGCTTGGCGCGGGGCAGCTCTGGGGCCAACGTCCTGACTTTC.

This sequence joins TRBV30 and TRBJ2-1; D gene unclear. Germline assignment: CDR1 GTSNPN and CDR2 SVGIG (reference sequence). CDR3 length: 13 residues. V lost 5 bases and J lost 8, with 16 bases in between. The CDR3 coding sequence is TGTGCCTGGTTTCCTCTTGTCCCACATGAGCAGTTCTTC. Its translation: CAWFPLVPHEQFF.

V usage is TRBV28 and J usage is TRBJ1-5, with D maybe TRBD1 (5 bases). Trimming stripped 5 bases from V and 9 bases from J, with 14 bases between. The CDR3 has 13 residues. Per the germline V gene, CDR1 is MDHEN and CDR2 is SYDVKM. In DNA, the CDR3 is TGTGCCAGCAGTATGAACGTGAGGGGGCCCCAGCATTTT. This gives the protein CASSMNVRGPQHF.

The J gene is TRBJ1-1, the V gene TRBV18, with TRBD1 matching 7 bases. V lost 5 bases and J lost 3; bases outside the gene matches: 3. CDR1 KGHSH and CDR2 LQKENI come from the germline V gene. CDR3 length equals 13 residues. The CDR3 spells CASSRGLDTEAFF. As DNA, the CDR3 is TGTGCCAGCTCAAGGGGGCTGGACACTGAAGCTTTCTTT.

This clone has a handful of counts. CDR3 in amino acids: CASSSPGQNYGYTF. For the CDR3, the DNA is TGTGCCAGTAGCTCACCGGGACAGAACTATGGCTACACCTTC. The chain uses TRBV19 and TRBJ1-2; TRBD1 aligns across 7 bases. The CDR3 totals 14 residues. J lost 2 bases, V lost 6 bases, and 6 bases had no gene match. CDR1 is LNHDA and CDR2 is SQIVND in the germline V gene (reference sequence).

This clone occurred a few times. This sequence joins TRBV11-2 and TRBJ1-2, with D possibly TRBD1 on 5 matching bases. CDR1 is SGHAT and CDR2 is FQNNGV in the germline V gene. This CDR3 spans 13 amino acids. The ends were cut back, 5 bases at V and 6 bases at J, with 13 bases in the middle. Here the CDR3 DNA reads TGTGCCAGCAGCCCTACTGCAGGGAATGGCTACACCTTC. Protein product: CASSPTAGNGYTF.

The rearrangement joins TRBV9 to TRBJ2-1, with TRBD1 as a possible D gene (5 bases). Germline-derived CDR1 and CDR2 are SGDLS and YYNGEE. CDR3 size: 15 residues. Trimming took off 4 bases at V and 6 bases at J, with 17 bases between the two ends. The CDR3 region has the DNA TGTGCCAGCAGCCCAAAGGCATGGGGCCTCAATGAGCAGTTCTTC. Translation: CASSPKAWGLNEQFF.

V and J are TRBV6-5 and TRBJ1-4; D is undetermined. Trimming cost V 10 bases and J 8 bases, with 8 bases left between them. Germline CDR1 is MNHEY and CDR2 is SVGAGI. The CDR3 has 10 residues. CDR3 in DNA: TGTGCCACCGCGGTGGAAAAACTGTTTTTT. Encoded protein: CATAVEKLFF.

The chain has TRBV13 and TRBJ1-6; D call uncertain. In germline, CDR1 is PRHDT, CDR2 FYEKMQ (reference sequence). CDR3 length: 14 amino acids. The germline V and J ends were trimmed by 2 bases and 9 bases, with 11 bases remaining between them. The CDR3 reads CASSLSQEGSPLHF. The CDR3 DNA reads TGTGCCAGCAGCTTAAGCCAAGAGGGTTCACCCCTCCACTTT. The full variable domain, completed using reference TRBV13 and TRBJ1-6, is AAGVIQSPRHLIKEKRETATLKCYPIPRHDTVYWYQQGPGQDPQFLISFYEKMQSDKGSIPDRFSAQQFSDYHSELNMSSLELGDSALYFCASSLSQEGSPLHFGNGTRLTVT.

V gene TRBV14 combines with J gene TRBJ2-2; D might be TRBD2 (5 bases). The CDR3 spans 13 residues. Germline V gives CDR1 SGHDN, CDR2 FVKESK. With 4 bases removed from V and 3 bases from J, the gap between germline ends came to 6 bases. The CDR3 protein is CASSRRDTGELFF. CDR3 nucleotide sequence: TGTGCCAGCAGCCGGCGGGACACCGGGGAGCTGTTTTTT.

The CDR3 protein is CASSYPTGTGGNEQYF. As DNA, the CDR3 is TGTGCCAGCAGTTACCCGACCGGGACAGGGGGTAACGAGCAGTACTTC. The J gene is TRBJ2-7, the V gene TRBV6-6, with 11 nucleotides matching TRBD1. Germline V gene data show CDR1 as MNHNY and CDR2 as SVGAGI (reference sequence). V was pared by 2 bases and J by 5 bases, with 8 bases of the junction left unmatched. The CDR3 runs to 16 residues.